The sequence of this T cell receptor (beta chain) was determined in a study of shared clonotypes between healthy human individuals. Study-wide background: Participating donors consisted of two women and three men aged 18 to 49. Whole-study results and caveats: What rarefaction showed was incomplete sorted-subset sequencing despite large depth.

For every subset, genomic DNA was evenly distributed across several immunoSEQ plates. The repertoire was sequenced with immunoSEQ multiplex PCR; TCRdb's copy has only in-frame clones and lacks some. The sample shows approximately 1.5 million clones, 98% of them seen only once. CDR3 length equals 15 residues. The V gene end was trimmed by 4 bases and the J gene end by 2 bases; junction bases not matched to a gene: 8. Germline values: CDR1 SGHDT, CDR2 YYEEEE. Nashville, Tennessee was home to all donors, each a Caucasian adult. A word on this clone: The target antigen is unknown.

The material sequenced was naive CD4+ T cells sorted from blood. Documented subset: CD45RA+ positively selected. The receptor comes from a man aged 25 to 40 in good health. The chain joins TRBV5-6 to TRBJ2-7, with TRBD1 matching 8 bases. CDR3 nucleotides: TGTGCCAGCAGCCCACGACAGGGGAATCCCTACGAGCAGTACTTC. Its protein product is CASSPRQGNPYEQYF.